This T cell receptor (beta chain) was sequenced in a study of blood T cell repertoires in COVID-19 (TCRdb year 2020). With respect to the entire study: Samples covering the acute and convalescent phases of COVID-19 were provided by collaborators in the United States, Italy and Spain. Where available, HLA class I and class II types were obtained from metadata supplied by the sample provider rather than from assay-based typing. The material from the prospective study consisted of cDNA or gDNA derived from T cells, B-cell-depleted T cells, or PBMCs. The repertoires were released in a freely available public database meant as a resource for research on the immune response to SARS-CoV-2. Deeply sampled blood TCRbeta repertoires from subjects exposed to, actively infected with, or recovered from COVID-19 were included in the dataset. A de-identified subject ID, COVID-19 status, age in years and sex were almost always included in the sample metadata. Samples came from the ongoing ImmuneRACE study (first 160 participants) plus 1,254 subjects from 6 global collaborators. What the research found in general, with its limitations: How much clinical and demographic metadata was included differed by source and by participant, and the metadata was provided uncurated.

Notes on this clone: Its antigen target is currently unknown. Per-nucleotide qualities are absent, and no much larger clonotype sits a single base away.

Including cysteine and phenylalanine, the CDR3 has 16 amino acids. Only the CDR3 DNA stays, 48 bases, in frame from base 1. Collaborating institutions collected whole blood in K2EDTA tubes following their own protocols. For TCRbeta analysis, collaborator samples were shipped as frozen whole blood, as isolated PBMCs, or as DNA extracted from either sample type. The immunoSEQ Assay, a bias-controlled multiplex PCR, was used to amplify TCRbeta CDR3 regions from genomic DNA. As for the original processing: The number of nucleated cells in each sample was estimated from the amplification of reference gene primers within the assay. To quantify the absolute abundance of each unique TCRbeta CDR3 rearrangement, sequence reads were collapsed and filtered. For each sample, productive Simpson clonality was calculated by taking the square root of Simpson's diversity index across productive rearrangements. The source is immuneACCESS, and TCRdb retained only in-frame sequences with V and J called. Part of the clones is not carried over; for the studies checked, unresolved V genes explain less than half of this, and the remainder is unexplained. The V and J calls and clone size are taken from that table; D and trimming were inferred from the DNA. The sample records 88,000 or so clones, about 85% of which are singletons. The ten largest clonotypes hold approximately 10% of the sample.

The TCR originated in a human donor in a cohort sampled during active COVID-19. The sequence joins TRBV21-1 to TRBJ2-7; the D segment call TRBD2 is taken from the table without a DNA check. TRBV21-1 is assigned pseudogene status. Sequencing was performed on peripheral blood. DNA sequence: TGTGCCAGCAGCAAAGTTGCCACCCGGAGCTCCTACGAGCAGTACTTC. The resulting protein is CASSKVATRSSYEQYF.